One TCR beta chain is described in this entry. This record comes from a study of T cell changes during pregnancy in multiple sclerosis. Repertoires were generated with immunoSEQ multiplex PCR, while TCRdb's copy carries only in-frame clones and drops some. Of roughly 85,000 clones in the sample, about nine tenths were seen once. Trimming took 1 base from V and 0 from J, leaving 15 bases between them. The germline gives CDR1 SEHNR, CDR2 FQNEAQ (reference sequence). The CDR3 consists of 17 residues. The origin of this receptor is a female donor with multiple sclerosis, enrolled in a pregnancy study. V usage is TRBV7-9 and J usage is TRBJ1-1; D is perhaps TRBD1 (6 bases). The material sequenced was peripheral blood, taken in the first trimester of pregnancy. CDR3 loop: CASSLDSAGAMNTEAFF. In DNA form, the CDR3 reads TGTGCCAGCAGCTTAGATTCAGCAGGGGCCATGAACACTGAAGCTTTCTTT.